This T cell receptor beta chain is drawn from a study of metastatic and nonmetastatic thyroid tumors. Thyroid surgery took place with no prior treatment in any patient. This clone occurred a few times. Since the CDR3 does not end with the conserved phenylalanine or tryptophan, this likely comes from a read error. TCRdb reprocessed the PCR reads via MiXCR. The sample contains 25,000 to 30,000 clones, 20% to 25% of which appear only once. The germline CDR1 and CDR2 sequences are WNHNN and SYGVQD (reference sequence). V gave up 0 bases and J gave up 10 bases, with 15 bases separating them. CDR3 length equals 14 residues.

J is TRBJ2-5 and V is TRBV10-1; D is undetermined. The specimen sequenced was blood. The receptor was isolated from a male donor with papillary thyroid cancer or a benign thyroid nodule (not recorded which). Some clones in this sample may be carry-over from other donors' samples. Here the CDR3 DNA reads TGCGCCAGCAGTGAGTCGACGACTCAAGGAGACCAGTACTTA. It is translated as CASSESTTQGDQYL.